These 9 T cell receptor beta chains were sequenced from one sample in a study of neurological immune-mediated disorders. A single record per CDR3 protein comes from TCRdb applying MiXCR to the 5' RACE reads. The profile shows approximately 68,000 distinct CDR3 sequences, 4.8% of them singletons. Sequences were obtained from PBMCs. These receptors were obtained from a woman in her 70s with multiple sclerosis.

This clonotype was picked up many times. The gene calls are TRBV4-1 and TRBJ1-2, with D unclear. Deletions cut 0 bases from V and 4 bases from J, with 9 bases between. Germline values: CDR1 MGHRA, CDR2 YSYEKL. This CDR3 is built from 14 residues. The CDR3 region is CASSQERRSYGYTF. DNA for the CDR3: TGCGCCAGCAGCCAAGAAAGACGCAGCTATGGCTACACCTTC.

This clonotype was picked up many times. This sequence joins TRBV4-1 and TRBJ1-6; 7 bases agree with TRBD1. After removal of 4 bases from V and 7 bases from J, the junction contained 4 bases not matched to a gene. The CDR3 spans 14 residues. Looked up from germline, CDR1 is MGHRA and CDR2 is YSYEKL. CDR3 sequence reads: CASSPDRANSPLHF. The CDR3 region has the DNA TGCGCCAGCAGCCCCGACAGGGCCAATTCACCCCTCCACTTT.

This clonotype appeared many times. This chain connects TRBV9 to TRBJ2-2, with 8 bases aligning to TRBD2. In germline, CDR1 is SGDLS, CDR2 YYNGEE. The CDR3 covers 18 residues. V shed 7 bases and J 6 bases; nucleotides not matched to a gene: 20. DNA of the CDR3: TGTGCCAGCTCGGGCGGGAGAGCGGGGGCCGGAGGGGCCGGGGAGCTGTTTTTT. The encoded protein is CASSGGRAGAGGAGELFF.

This clonotype occurred many times. V usage is TRBV5-1 and J usage is TRBJ2-1, with TRBD1 matching over 9 bases. Trimming at V came to 3 bases and at J to 8 bases, leaving 9 bases not matched to a gene. This CDR3 spans 15 amino acids. Germline V gene lookup returns CDR1 SGHRS and CDR2 YFSETQ. The CDR3 DNA is TGCGCCAGCAGCTACGACAGGGGGAGGAATGATGAGCAGTTCTTC. This gives the protein CASSYDRGRNDEQFF.

At least ten counts were recorded for this clonotype. This chain joins TRBV4-1 and TRBJ1-2, with no clear D. Trimming took off 4 bases at V and 2 bases at J, with 20 bases between the two ends. Germline-derived CDR1 and CDR2 are MGHRA and YSYEKL. This CDR3 comprises 17 residues. The CDR3 reads CASSREATRGINYGYTF. The CDR3 DNA is TGCGCCAGCAGCCGAGAGGCCACCCGGGGAATAAACTATGGCTACACCTTC.

A few counts support this clonotype. The CDR3 nucleotides are TGTGCCAGCAGTCCTTGGACAGGGCCCTACGAGCAGTACTTC. Amino acid sequence: CASSPWTGPYEQYF. The V and J genes are TRBV6-5 and TRBJ2-7; 8 bases match TRBD1. Unmatched junction bases numbered 5, after V lost 5 bases and J lost 2 bases. Germline V gene lookup returns CDR1 MNHEY and CDR2 SVGAGI. The CDR3 has 14 residues.

This clonotype has at least ten counts. This rearrangement joins TRBV7-2 to TRBJ2-5; 8 bases are a match to TRBD2. With V trimmed by 3 bases and J by 5 bases, 8 bases remained unmatched. Germline CDR1 and CDR2: SGHTA and FQGNSA. The CDR3 length is 15 residues. The chain's CDR3 is CASSFKGLVAETQYF. CDR3 coding DNA: TGTGCCAGCAGCTTTAAGGGACTAGTTGCTGAGACCCAGTACTTC.

Ten or more counts support this clonotype. The chain joins TRBV12-3 or TRBV12-4 to TRBJ2-5, with D hard to call. Trimming left V 6 bases short and J 6 bases short, with 8 bases between. This CDR3 has 11 amino acids. The CDR3 region is CASSPLKTQYF. The CDR3 DNA is TGTGCCAGCAGCCCCCTCAAGACCCAGTACTTC.

This clonotype was picked up many times. The CDR3 nucleotides are TGTGCCACCACTAGTGACAATGAGCAGTTCTTC. This codes for CATTSDNEQFF. The chain uses TRBV10-3 and TRBJ2-1, with a possible D match to TRBD2 (5 bases). V was cut by 10 bases and J by 5 bases, with 9 bases left in between. The germline CDR1 and CDR2 sequences are ENHRY and SYGVKD. CDR3 length equals 11 residues.